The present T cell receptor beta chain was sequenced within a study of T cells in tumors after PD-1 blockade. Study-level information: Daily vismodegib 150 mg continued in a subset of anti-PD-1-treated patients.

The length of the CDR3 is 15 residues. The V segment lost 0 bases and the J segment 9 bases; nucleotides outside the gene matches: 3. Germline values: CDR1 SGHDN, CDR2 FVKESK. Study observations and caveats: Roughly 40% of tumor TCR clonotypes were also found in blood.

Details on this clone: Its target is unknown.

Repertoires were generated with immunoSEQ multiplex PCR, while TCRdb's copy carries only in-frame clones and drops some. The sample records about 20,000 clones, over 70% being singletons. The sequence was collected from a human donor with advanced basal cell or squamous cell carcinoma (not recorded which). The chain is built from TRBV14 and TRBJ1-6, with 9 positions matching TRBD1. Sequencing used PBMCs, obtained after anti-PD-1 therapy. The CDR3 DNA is TGTGCCAGCAGCCAAGAGGACAGGGGATTTTCACCCCTCCACTTT. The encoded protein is CASSQEDRGFSPLHF.